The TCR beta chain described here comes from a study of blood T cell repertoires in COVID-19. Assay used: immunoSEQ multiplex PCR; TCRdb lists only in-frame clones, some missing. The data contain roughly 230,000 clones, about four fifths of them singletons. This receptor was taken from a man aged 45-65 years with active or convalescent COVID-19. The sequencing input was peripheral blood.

Written as DNA, the CDR3 is TGTGCCAGCAGAACCGGGACTAGCGGGACATCTAGCACAGATACGCAGTATTTT. Translation: CASRTGTSGTSSTDTQYF. The rearrangement joins TRBV2 to TRBJ2-3; 13 nucleotides align to TRBD2. The V gene end was trimmed by 6 bases and the J gene end by 0 bases; junction bases not matched to a gene: 9. Germline-derived CDR1 and CDR2 are SNHLY and FYNNEI. CDR3 length: 18 amino acids.